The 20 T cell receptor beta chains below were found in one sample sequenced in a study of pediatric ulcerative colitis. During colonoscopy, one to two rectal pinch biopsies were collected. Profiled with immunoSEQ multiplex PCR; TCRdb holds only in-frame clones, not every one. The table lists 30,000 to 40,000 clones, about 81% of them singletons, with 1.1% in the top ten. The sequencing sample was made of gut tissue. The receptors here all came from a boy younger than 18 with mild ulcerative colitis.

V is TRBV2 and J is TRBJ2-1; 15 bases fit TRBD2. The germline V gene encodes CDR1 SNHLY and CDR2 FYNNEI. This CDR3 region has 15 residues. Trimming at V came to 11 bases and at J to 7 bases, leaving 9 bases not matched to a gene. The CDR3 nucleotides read TGTGCCCTAAAGAGGACTAGCGGGGGGGTAAATGAGCAGTTCTTC. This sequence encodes CALKRTSGGVNEQFF.

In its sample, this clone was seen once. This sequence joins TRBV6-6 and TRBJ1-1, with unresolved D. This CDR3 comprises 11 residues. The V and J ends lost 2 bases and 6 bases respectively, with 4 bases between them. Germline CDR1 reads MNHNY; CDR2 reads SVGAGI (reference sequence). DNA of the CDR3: TGTGCCAGCAGTTACCTGGCTGAAGCTTTCTTT. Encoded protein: CASSYLAEAFF.

CDR3 loop: CASSERYRANQPQHF. The CDR3 DNA sequence: TGTGCCAGCAGTGAAAGATACAGGGCCAATCAGCCCCAGCATTTT. The chain is built from TRBV2 and TRBJ1-5; maybe TRBD1 (6 bases). V dropped 2 bases and J dropped 3 bases, with 11 bases sitting between them. This CDR3 spans 15 amino acids. The V gene's germline CDR1 is SNHLY and CDR2 FYNNEI.

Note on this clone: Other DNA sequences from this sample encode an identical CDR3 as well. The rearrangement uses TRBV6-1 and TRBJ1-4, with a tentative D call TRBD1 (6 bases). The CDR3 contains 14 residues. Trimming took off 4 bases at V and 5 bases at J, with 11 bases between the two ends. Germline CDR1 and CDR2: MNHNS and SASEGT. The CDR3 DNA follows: TGTGCCAGCAGTGCTACAGGGCCGAATGAAAAACTGTTTTTT. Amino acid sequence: CASSATGPNEKLFF.

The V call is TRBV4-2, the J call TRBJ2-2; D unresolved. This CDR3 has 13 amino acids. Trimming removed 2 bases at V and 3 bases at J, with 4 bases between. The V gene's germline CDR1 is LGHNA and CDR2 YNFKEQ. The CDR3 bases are TGTGCCAGCAGCCAACATGACACCGGGGAGCTGTTTTTT. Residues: CASSQHDTGELFF.

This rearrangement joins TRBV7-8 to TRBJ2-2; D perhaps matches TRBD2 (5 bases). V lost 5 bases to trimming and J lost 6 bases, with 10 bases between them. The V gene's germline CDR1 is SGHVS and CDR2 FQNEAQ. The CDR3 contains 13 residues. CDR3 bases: TGTGCCAGCAGCCAGGAGAGGGCCGGGGAGCTGTTTTTT. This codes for CASSQERAGELFF.

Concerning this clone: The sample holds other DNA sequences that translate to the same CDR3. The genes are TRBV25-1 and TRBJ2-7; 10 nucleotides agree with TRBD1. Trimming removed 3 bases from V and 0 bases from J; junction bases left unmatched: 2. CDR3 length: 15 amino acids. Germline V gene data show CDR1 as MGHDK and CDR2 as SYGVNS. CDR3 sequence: CASSEGTGVSYEQYF. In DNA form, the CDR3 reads TGTGCCAGCAGTGAGGGGACAGGGGTCTCCTACGAGCAGTACTTC.

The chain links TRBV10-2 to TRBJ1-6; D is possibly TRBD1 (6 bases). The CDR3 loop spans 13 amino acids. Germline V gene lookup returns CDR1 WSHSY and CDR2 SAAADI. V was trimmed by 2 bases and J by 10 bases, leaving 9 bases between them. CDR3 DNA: TGCGCCAGCAGTGAGACAGGGAGGTCACCCCTCCACTTT. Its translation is CASSETGRSPLHF.

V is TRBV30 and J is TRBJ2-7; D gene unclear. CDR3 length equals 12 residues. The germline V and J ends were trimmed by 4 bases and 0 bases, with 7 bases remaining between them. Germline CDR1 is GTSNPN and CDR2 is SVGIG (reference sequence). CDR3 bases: TGTGCCTGGATCACTGACTCCTACGAGCAGTACTTC. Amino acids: CAWITDSYEQYF. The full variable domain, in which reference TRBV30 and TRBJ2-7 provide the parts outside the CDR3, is SQTIHQWPATLVQPVGSPLSLECTVEGTSNPNLYWYRQAAGRGLQLLFYSVGIGQISSEVPQNLSASRPQDRQFILSSKKLLLSDSGFYLCAWITDSYEQYFGPGTRLTVT.

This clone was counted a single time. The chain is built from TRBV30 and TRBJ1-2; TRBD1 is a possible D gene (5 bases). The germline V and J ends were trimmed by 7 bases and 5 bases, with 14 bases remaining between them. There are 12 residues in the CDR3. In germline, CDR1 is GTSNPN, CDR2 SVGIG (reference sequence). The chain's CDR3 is CAFLTVTYGYTF. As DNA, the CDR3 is TGTGCCTTTCTGACAGTGACTTATGGCTACACCTTC.

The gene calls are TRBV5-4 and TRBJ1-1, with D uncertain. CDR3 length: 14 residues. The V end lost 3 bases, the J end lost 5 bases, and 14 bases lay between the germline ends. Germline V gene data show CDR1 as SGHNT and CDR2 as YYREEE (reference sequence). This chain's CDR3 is CASSSSRNGTEAFF. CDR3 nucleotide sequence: TGTGCCAGCAGCTCGAGCCGAAATGGGACTGAAGCTTTCTTT.

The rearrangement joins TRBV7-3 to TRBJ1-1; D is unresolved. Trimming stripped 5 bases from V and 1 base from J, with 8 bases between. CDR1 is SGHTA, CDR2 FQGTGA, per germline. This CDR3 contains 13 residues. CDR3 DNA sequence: TGTGCCAGCAGCCGACGGAAGAACACTGAAGCTTTCTTT. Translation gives CASSRRKNTEAFF.

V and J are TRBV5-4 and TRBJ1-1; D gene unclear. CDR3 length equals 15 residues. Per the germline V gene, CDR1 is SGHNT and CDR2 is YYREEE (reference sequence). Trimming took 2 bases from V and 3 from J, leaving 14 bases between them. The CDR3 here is CASSFESELYTEAFF. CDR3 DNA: TGTGCCAGCAGCTTCGAGTCAGAACTATACACTGAAGCTTTCTTT.

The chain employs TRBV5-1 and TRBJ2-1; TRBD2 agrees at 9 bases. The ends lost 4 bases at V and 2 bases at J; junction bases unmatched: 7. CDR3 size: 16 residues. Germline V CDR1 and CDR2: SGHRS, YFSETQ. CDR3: CASSRISGGPYNEQFF. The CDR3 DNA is TGCGCCAGCAGCCGTATTAGCGGGGGACCCTACAATGAGCAGTTCTTC.

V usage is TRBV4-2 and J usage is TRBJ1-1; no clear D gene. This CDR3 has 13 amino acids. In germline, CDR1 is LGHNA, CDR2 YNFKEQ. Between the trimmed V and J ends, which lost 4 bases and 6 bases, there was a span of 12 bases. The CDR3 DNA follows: TGTGCCAGCAGCCTTAAAGGGAGGGCTGAAGCTTTCTTT. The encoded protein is CASSLKGRAEAFF.

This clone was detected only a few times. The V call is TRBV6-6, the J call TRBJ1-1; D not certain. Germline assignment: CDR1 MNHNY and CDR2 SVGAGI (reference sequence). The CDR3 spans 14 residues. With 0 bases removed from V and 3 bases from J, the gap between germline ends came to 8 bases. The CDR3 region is CASSYSSGDTEAFF. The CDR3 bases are TGTGCCAGCAGTTACTCCTCCGGGGACACTGAAGCTTTCTTT.

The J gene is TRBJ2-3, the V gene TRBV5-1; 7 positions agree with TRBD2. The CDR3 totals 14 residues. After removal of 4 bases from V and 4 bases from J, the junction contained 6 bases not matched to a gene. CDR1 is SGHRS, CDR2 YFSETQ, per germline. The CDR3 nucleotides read TGCGCCAGCAGCCGGACTAGTTCGGCAGATACGCAGTATTTT. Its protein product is CASSRTSSADTQYF.

Here the CDR3 reads CSVGVSGYGYTF. In nucleotides, the CDR3 is TGCAGCGTTGGAGTAAGCGGCTATGGCTACACCTTC. The J gene is TRBJ1-2, the V gene TRBV29-1; D is unresolved. V was cut by 4 bases and J by 4 bases, with 10 bases left in between. The germline V gene encodes CDR1 SQVTM and CDR2 ANQGSEA. The CDR3 is 12 amino acids.

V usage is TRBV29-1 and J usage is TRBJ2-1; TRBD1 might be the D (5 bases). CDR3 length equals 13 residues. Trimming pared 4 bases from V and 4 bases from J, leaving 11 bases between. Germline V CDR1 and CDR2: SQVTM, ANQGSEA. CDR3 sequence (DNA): TGCAGCGTTGGGGGCCTTAAATACAATGAGCAGTTCTTC. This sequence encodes CSVGGLKYNEQFF.

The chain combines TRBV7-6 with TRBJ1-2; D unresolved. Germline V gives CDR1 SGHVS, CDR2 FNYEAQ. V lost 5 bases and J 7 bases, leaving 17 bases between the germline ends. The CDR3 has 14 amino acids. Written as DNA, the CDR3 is TGTGCCAGCAGCCGTCTCGACGGTTCCTGTGGCTACACCTTC. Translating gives CASSRLDGSCGYTF.